Below, one T cell receptor (beta chain) is given with its context. As yet, its antigen is unknown. Investigators reverse transcribed all isolated RNA, so they sequenced expressed TCRB transcripts. Naive, central memory and regulatory T cell samples came to a mean of approximately 4 million reads. Clones were read by immunoSEQ multiplex PCR, and TCRdb kept only the in-frame ones, dropping some. Of roughly 730,000 clones listed, roughly an eighth are singletons. This sample was included in a study of beta chain features in type 1 diabetes. The study's findings and limits: For type 1 diabetes patients, VDJ junctions showed fewer insertions and more deletions. Type 1 diabetes patients had moderately but significantly shorter TCRB CDR3s in all four CD4+ subsets. Patients showed naive, central memory and Treg TCRB repertoires that appeared more similar than those of healthy donors.

The CDR3 runs to 12 residues. Germline CDR1 reads ENHRY; CDR2 reads SYGVKD. The ends were cut back, 10 bases at V and 3 bases at J, with 10 bases in the middle. Sorted CD4+ subsets: naive, central memory, regulatory, stem cell-like memory (CD45RO/CCR7/CD25/CD127/CD95/CD27 panel). J is TRBJ1-5 and V is TRBV10-3, with D tentatively TRBD1 (6 bases). The sequenced sample consisted of naive CD4+ T cells from blood. The receptor comes from a young man with type 1 diabetes. The CDR3 loop reads CATGQPNQPQHF. The CDR3 bases are TGTGCCACAGGACAGCCCAATCAGCCCCAGCATTTT.